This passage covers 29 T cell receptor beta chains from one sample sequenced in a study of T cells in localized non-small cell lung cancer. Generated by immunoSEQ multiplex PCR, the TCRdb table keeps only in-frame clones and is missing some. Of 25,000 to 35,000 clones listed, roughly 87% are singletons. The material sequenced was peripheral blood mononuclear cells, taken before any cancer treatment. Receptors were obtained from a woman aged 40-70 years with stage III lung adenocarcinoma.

The CDR3 spells CASSFGQALSYEQYF. The DNA for the CDR3 is TGCGCCAGCAGCTTTGGACAGGCTCTCTCCTACGAGCAGTACTTC. J is TRBJ2-7 and V is TRBV5-1, with 7 nucleotides matching TRBD1. The germline V gene has CDR1 SGHRS and CDR2 YFSETQ. The CDR3 is 15 amino acids. V lost 2 bases, J lost 0 bases, and 5 bases stayed unmatched.

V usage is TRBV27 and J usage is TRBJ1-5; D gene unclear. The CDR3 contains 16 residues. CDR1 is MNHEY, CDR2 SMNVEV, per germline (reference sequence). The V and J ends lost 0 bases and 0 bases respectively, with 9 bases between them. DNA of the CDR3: TGTGCCAGCAGTTTATCACCTGGGAATAGCAATCAGCCCCAGCATTTT. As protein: CASSLSPGNSNQPQHF.

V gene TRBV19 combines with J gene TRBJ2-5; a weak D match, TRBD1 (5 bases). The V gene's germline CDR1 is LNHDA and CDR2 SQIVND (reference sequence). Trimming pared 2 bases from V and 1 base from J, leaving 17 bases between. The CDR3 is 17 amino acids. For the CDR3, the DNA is TGTGCCAGTAGTATAATTTCGACAGCCCCTCTCCAAGAGACCCAGTACTTC. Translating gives CASSIISTAPLQETQYF.

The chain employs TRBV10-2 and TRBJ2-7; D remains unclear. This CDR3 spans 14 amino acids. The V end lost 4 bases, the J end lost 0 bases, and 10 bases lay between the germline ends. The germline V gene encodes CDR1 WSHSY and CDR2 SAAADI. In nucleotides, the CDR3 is TGCGCCAGCAGTGTCTTAACCAGCTCCTACGAGCAGTACTTC. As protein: CASSVLTSSYEQYF.

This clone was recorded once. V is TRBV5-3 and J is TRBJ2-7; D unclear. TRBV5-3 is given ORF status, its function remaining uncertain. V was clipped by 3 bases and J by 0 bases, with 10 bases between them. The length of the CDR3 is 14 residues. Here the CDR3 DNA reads TGTGCCAGAAGCTCAAAACAAGACTCCTACGAGCAGTACTTC. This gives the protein CARSSKQDSYEQYF.

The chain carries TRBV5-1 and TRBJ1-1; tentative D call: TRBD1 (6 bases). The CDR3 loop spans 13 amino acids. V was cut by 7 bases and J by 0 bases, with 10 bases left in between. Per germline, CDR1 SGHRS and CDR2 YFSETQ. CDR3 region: CASRTELNTEAFF. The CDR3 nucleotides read TGCGCCAGCCGGACAGAGTTGAACACTGAAGCTTTCTTT. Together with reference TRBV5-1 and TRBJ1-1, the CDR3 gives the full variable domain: KAGVTQTPRYLIKTRGQQVTLSCSPISGHRSVSWYQQTPGQGLQFLFEYFSETQRNKGNFPGRFSGRQFSNSRSEMNVSTLELGDSALYLCASRTELNTEAFFGQGTRLTVV.

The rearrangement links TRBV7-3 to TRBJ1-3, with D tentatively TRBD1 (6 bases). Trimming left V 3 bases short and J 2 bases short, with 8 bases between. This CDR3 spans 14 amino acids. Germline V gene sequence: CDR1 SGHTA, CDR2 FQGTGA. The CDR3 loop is CASSFTGPGNTIYF. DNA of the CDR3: TGTGCCAGCAGCTTCACAGGGCCTGGAAACACCATATATTTT.

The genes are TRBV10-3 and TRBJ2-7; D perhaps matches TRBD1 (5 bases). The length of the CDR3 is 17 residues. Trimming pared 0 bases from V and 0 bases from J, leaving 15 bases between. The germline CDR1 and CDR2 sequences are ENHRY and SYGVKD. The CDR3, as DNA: TGTGCCATCAGTGAGTCGGCAGGGTCCCTCAGCTCCTACGAGCAGTACTTC. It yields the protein CAISESAGSLSSYEQYF.

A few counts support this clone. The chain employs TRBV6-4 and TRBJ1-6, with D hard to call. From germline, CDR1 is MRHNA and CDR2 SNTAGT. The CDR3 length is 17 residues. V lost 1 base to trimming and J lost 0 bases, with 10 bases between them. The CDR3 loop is CASSDFRSYSYNSPLHF. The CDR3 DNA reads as TGTGCCAGCAGTGACTTTCGGAGTTACTCCTATAATTCACCCCTCCACTTT.

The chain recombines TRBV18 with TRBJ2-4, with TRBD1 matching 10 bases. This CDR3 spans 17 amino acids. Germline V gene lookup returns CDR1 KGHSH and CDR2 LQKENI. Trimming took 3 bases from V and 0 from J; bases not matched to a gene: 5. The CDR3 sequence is CASSPLRTGGAKNIQYF. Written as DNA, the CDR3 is TGTGCCAGCTCACCCCTGAGGACAGGGGGAGCCAAAAACATTCAGTACTTC. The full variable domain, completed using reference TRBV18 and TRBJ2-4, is NAGVMQNPRHLVRRRGQEARLRCSPMKGHSHVYWYRQLPEEGLKFMVYLQKENIIDESGMPKERFSAEFPKEGPSILRIQQVVRGDSAAYFCASSPLRTGGAKNIQYFGAGTRLSVL.

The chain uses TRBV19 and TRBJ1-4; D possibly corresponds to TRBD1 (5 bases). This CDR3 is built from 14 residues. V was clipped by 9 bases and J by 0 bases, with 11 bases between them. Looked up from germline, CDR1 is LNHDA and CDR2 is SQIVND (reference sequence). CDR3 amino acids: CASSPRATNEKLFF. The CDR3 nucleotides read TGTGCCAGCAGTCCCAGGGCAACTAATGAAAAACTGTTTTTT. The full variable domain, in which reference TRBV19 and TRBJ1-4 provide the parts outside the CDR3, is DGGITQSPKYLFRKEGQNVTLSCEQNLNHDAMYWYRQDPGQGLRLIYYSQIVNDFQKGDIAEGYSVSREKKESFPLTVTSAQKNPTAFYLCASSPRATNEKLFFGSGTQLSVL.

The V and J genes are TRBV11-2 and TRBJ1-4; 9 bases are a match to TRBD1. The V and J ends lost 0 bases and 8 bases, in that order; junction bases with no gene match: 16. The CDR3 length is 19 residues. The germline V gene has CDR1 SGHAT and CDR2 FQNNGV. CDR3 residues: CASSLEGTGTGPRGEKLFF. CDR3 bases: TGTGCCAGCAGCTTAGAGGGAACCGGGACAGGGCCCCGGGGGGAAAAACTGTTTTTT.

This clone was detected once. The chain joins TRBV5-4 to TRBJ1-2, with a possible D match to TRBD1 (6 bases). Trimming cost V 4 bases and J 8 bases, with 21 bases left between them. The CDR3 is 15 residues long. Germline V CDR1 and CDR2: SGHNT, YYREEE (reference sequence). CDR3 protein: CASSPPGRGAFGYTF. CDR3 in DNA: TGTGCCAGCAGCCCTCCCGGGCGGGGGGCTTTCGGCTACACCTTC.

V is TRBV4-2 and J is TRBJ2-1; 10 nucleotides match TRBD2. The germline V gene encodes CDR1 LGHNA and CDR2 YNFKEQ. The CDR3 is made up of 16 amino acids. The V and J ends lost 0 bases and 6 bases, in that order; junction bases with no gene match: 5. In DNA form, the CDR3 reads TGTGCCAGCAGCCAAGAGGGGCTAGCGGGGGCCAATGAGCAGTTCTTC. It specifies CASSQEGLAGANEQFF.

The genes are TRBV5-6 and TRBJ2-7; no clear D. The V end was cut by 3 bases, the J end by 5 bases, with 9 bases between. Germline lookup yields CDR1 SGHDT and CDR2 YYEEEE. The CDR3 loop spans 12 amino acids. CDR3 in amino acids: CASSSTTHEQYF. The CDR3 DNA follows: TGTGCCAGCAGCTCCACGACCCACGAGCAGTACTTC.

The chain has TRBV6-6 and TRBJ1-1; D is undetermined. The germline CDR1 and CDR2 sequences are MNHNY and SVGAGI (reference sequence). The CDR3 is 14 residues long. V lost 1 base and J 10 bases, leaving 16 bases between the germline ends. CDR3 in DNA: TGTGCCAGCAGTTACTTACAGTCTACCTCGGGAGCTTTCTTT. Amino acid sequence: CASSYLQSTSGAFF.

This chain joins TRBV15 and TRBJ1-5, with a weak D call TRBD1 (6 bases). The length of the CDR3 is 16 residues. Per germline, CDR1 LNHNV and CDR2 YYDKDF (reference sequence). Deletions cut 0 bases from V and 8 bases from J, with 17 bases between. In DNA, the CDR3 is TGTGCCACCAGCAGAGATGGGAGGGGGGGCGCGGAGCCCCAGCATTTT. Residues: CATSRDGRGGAEPQHF.

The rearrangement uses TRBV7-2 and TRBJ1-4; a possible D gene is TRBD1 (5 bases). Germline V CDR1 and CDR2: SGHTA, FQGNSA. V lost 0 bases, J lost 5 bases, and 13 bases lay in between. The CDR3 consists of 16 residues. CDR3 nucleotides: TGTGCCAGCAGCTTAGCGGGGGGAGGGCGCAATGAAAAACTGTTTTTT. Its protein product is CASSLAGGGRNEKLFF.

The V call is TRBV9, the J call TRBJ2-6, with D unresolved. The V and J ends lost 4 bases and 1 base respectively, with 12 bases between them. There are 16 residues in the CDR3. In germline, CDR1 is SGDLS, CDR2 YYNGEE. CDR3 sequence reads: CASSFGLGSGANVLTF. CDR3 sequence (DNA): TGTGCCAGCAGCTTTGGGCTTGGGTCTGGGGCCAACGTCCTGACTTTC. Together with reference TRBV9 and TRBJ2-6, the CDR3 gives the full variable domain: DSGVTQTPKHLITATGQRVTLRCSPRSGDLSVYWYQQSLDQGLQFLIQYYNGEERAKGNILERFSAQQFPDLHSELNLSSLELGDSALYFCASSFGLGSGANVLTFGAGSRLTVL.

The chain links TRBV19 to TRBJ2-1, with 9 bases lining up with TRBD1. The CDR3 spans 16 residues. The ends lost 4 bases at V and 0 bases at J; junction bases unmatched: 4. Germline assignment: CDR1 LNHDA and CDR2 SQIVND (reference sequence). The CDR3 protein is CASSRDRASSYNEQFF. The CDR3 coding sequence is TGTGCCAGTAGTAGGGACAGGGCTTCCTCCTACAATGAGCAGTTCTTC.

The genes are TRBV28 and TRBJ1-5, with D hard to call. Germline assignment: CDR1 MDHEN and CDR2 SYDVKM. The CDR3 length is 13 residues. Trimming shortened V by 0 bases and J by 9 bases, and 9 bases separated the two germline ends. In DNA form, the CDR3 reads TGTGCCAGCAGTTTATGGGCCGGTGGGCCCCAGCATTTT. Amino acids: CASSLWAGGPQHF.

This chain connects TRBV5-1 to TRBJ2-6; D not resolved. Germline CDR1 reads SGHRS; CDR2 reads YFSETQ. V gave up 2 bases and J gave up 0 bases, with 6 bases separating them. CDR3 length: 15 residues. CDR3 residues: CASSFKTSGANVLTF. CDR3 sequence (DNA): TGCGCCAGCAGCTTTAAAACCTCTGGGGCCAACGTCCTGACTTTC.

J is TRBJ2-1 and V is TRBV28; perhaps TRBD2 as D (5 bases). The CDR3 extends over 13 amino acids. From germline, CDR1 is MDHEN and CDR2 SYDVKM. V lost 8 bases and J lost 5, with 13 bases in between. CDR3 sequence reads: CASGETVNNEQFF. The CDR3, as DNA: TGTGCCAGCGGGGAGACGGTTAACAATGAGCAGTTCTTC.

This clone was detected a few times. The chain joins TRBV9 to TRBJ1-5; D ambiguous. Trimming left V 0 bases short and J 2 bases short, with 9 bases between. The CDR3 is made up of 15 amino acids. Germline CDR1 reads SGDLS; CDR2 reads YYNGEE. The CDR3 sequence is CASSVVPDGNQPQHF. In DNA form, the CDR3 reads TGTGCCAGCAGCGTAGTACCCGATGGCAATCAGCCCCAGCATTTT.

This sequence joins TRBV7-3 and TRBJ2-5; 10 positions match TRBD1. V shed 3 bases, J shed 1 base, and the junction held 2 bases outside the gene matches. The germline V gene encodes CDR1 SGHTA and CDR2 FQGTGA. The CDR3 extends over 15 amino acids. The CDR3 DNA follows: TGTGCCAGCAGCTTGGGACAGGGGTTCCAAGAGACCCAGTACTTC. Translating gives CASSLGQGFQETQYF.

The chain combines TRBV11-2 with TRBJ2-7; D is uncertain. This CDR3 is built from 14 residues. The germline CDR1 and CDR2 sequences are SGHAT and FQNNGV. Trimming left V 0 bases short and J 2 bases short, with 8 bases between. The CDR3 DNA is TGTGCCAGCAGCTTAGAGGACGGAACCTACGAGCAGTACTTC. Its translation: CASSLEDGTYEQYF.

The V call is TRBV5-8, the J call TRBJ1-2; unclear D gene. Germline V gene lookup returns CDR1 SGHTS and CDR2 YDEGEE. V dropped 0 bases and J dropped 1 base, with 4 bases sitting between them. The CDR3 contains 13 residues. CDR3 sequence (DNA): TGTGCCAGCAGCTTGGGCTATAACTATGGCTACACCTTC. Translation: CASSLGYNYGYTF. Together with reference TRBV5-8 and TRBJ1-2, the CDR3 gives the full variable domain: EAGVTQSPTHLIKTRGQQATLRCSPISGHTSVYWYQQALGLGLQFLLWYDEGEERNRGNFPPRFSGRQFPNYSSELNVNALELEDSALYLCASSLGYNYGYTFGSGTRLTVV.

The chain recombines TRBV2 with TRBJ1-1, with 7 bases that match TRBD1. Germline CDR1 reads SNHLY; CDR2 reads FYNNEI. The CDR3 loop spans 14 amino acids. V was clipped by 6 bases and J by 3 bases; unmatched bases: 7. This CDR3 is CASSSNRGDTEAFF. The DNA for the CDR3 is TGTGCCAGCAGCTCAAACAGGGGCGACACTGAAGCTTTCTTT.

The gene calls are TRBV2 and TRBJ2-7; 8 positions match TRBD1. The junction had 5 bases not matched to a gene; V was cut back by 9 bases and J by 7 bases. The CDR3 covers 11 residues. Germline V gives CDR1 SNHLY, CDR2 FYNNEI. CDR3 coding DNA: TGTGCCAGTCAGGGGGCGCGGGAGCAGTACTTC. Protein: CASQGAREQYF.